Listed below are T cell receptor beta chains from one sample, sequenced in a study of cytomegalovirus exposure and HLA in healthy donors. TCRdb's table, derived via immunoSEQ multiplex PCR, lists solely in-frame clones and lacks some. The sample gives about 80,000 clones, approximately 65% of which show up once; 3.5% to 4.5% is in the top ten. The source material was PBMCs. Receptors were obtained from a male donor in good health and CMV-seropositive. The CDR3 runs from the conserved cysteine through the conserved F or W. Fields, in order: J gene, V gene, CDR3 protein.

>TRBJ2-2|TRBV10-3
CAISAPGQYTGELFF
>TRBJ1-6|TRBV7-8
CASSLETVNSPLHF
>TRBJ1-1|TRBV5-1
CASSLTGTGGADTEAFF
>TRBJ1-1|TRBV28
CASSLRRLQGANTEAFF
>TRBJ2-7|TRBV11-2
CASSPSYEQYF
>TRBJ2-5|TRBV28
CTSSGETGGAWETQYF
>TRBJ2-5|TRBV5-8
CASSLATLAGEGETQYF
>TRBJ1-1|TRBV30
CAWRTDRPEAFF
>TRBJ1-1|TRBV28
CATALTEAFF
>TRBJ1-6|TRBV19
CATNPFARGGNSPLHF
>TRBJ2-2|TRBV6-5
CASRTTAGELFF
>TRBJ2-7|TRBV2
CASSNGQDYEQYF
>TRBJ2-2|TRBV2
CASSGRQGNTGELFF
>TRBJ2-7|TRBV9
CASSVEGSGDEQYF
>TRBJ1-5|TRBV30
CAWKGEGSNQPQHF
>TRBJ1-5|TRBV6-1
CASGRLGHQPQHF
>TRBJ2-2|TRBV30
CAWSALAGGGTGELFF
>TRBJ2-5|TRBV15
CATTEQGRGETQYF
>TRBJ2-3|TRBV28
CAINSSGRPSTDTQYF
>TRBJ1-1|TRBV18
CASSTRVNTEAFF
>TRBJ2-2|TRBV5-1
CASSLGQSNTGELFF
>TRBJ1-4|TRBV28
CASSFGATNEKLFF
>TRBJ2-7|TRBV2
CASSDRVPGYEQYF
>TRBJ2-7|TRBV18
CASSPPLRVKYEQYF
>TRBJ2-5|TRBV7-2
CASSRASTRGGQETQYF
>TRBJ2-2|TRBV30
CAWSSPGQGKWDGELFF
>TRBJ2-3|TRBV5-6
CASSLYHRRTDTQYF
>TRBJ2-1|TRBV23-1
CASSRMGQGPNNEQFF
>TRBJ1-6|TRBV6-6
CASSYSEFRGPPLHF
>TRBJ1-5|TRBV28
CASSLWVGQGNQPQHF
>TRBJ1-5|TRBV5-6
CASSSAGGSNQPQHF
>TRBJ1-1|TRBV5-1
CASSPTGSGTEAFF
>TRBJ2-1|TRBV6-5
CASSYSAGGSYNEQFF
>TRBJ1-2|TRBV20-1
CSLYAYYGYTF
>TRBJ2-2|TRBV30
CAWAGRGVFTGELFF
>TRBJ1-2|TRBV28
CASSPQVYYGYTF
>TRBJ1-2|TRBV7-8
CASSLDGISGYTF
>TRBJ2-7|TRBV28
CASSGVRGQPPEQYF
>TRBJ2-1|TRBV20-1
CSAPGGNEQFF
>TRBJ2-1|TRBV19
CASTTGTSGEQFF
>TRBJ2-7|TRBV29-1
CSPGLAPYEQYF
>TRBJ2-2|TRBV7-9
CASSTGTGGPGELFF
>TRBJ2-5|TRBV5-1
CASSSRADQETQYF
>TRBJ1-5|TRBV2
CASSEWQQANQPQHF
>TRBJ2-5|TRBV7-2
CASSLALLAGHQETQYF
>TRBJ1-5|TRBV18
CASSPLDRGGQPQHF